The sequence of this T cell receptor beta chain was determined in a study of CD8 T cells in ankylosing spondylitis. Comments on this clonotype: Its antigen remains unidentified.

TCRdb ran MiXCR on the 5' RACE reads and lists one entry per CDR3 protein. The sample contains about 240,000 distinct CDR3 sequences, less than 10% of which appear only once. After removal of 5 bases from V and 4 bases from J, the junction contained 3 bases not matched to a gene. The CDR3 consists of 14 residues. Germline lookup yields CDR1 SGDLS and CDR2 YYNGEE. Study-level findings and limits: Apparently characteristic of ankylosing spondylitis blood was a TCR beta motif (under ten highly homologous variants). A CD8+ phenotype characterized the disease-linked clones, which were relatively rare in peripheral blood.

The sample was blood, either unsorted or a sorted T cell fraction (not recorded which). The chain combines TRBV9 with TRBJ2-1; 10 bases are shared with TRBD2. The TCR was taken from a male donor with ankylosing spondylitis or in good health (not recorded which). The chain's CDR3 is CASSGAGGYNEQFF. The DNA for the CDR3 is TGTGCCAGCAGTGGAGCGGGGGGGTACAATGAGCAGTTCTTC.